The 5 T cell receptor beta chains below come from one sample, sequenced in a study of cytomegalovirus exposure and HLA in healthy donors. Generated by immunoSEQ multiplex PCR, the TCRdb table keeps only in-frame clones and is missing some. The sample has under 250,000 clones; around 78% are singletons. Material for sequencing was PBMCs. These receptors were obtained from a young woman in good health and CMV-seronegative.

This rearrangement joins TRBV6-5 to TRBJ2-7, with D unclear. This CDR3 spans 12 amino acids. Germline V lookup: CDR1 MNHEY, CDR2 SVGAGI. The V end lost 2 bases, the J end lost 5 bases, and 7 bases lay between the germline ends. Written as DNA, the CDR3 is TGTGCCAGCAGTTACGTAAGCCACGAGCAGTACTTC. This translates into CASSYVSHEQYF.

This chain links TRBV6-1 with TRBJ2-1; no definite D call. There are 14 residues in the CDR3. The V gene's germline CDR1 is MNHNS and CDR2 SASEGT. V gave up 2 bases and J gave up 5 bases, with 10 bases separating them. The CDR3 DNA is TGTGCCAGCAGTGAACAGGTATCAGACAATGAGCAGTTCTTC. Translation: CASSEQVSDNEQFF.

CDR3 DNA: TGCGCCAGCAGCCTCCGGACTAGCGGGGTGTCCTACAATGAGCAGTTCTTC. Translating gives CASSLRTSGVSYNEQFF. V gene TRBV5-1 combines with J gene TRBJ2-1, with 12 bases that match TRBD2. Germline assignment: CDR1 SGHRS and CDR2 YFSETQ. The CDR3 has 17 amino acids. V dropped 4 bases and J dropped 1; count of bases not matched to a gene: 6.

The V and J genes are TRBV4-1 and TRBJ1-4, with 8 bases that match TRBD1. J gave up 7 bases and V 6 bases, and 7 bases lay outside the gene matches. The CDR3 is made up of 14 amino acids. Per germline, CDR1 MGHRA and CDR2 YSYEKL. The CDR3 protein is CASRPGTGGEKLFF. CDR3 coding DNA: TGCGCCAGCAGACCCGGGACAGGTGGTGAAAAACTGTTTTTT.

V is TRBV29-1 and J is TRBJ2-7; 10 bases line up with TRBD2. Germline lookup yields CDR1 SQVTM and CDR2 ANQGSEA. The CDR3 covers 13 residues. V trimming: 6 bases; J trimming: 1 base; junction bases outside the gene matches: 3. Here the CDR3 reads CSVTSGDSYEQYF. DNA of the CDR3: TGCAGCGTAACTAGCGGGGATTCCTACGAGCAGTACTTC.